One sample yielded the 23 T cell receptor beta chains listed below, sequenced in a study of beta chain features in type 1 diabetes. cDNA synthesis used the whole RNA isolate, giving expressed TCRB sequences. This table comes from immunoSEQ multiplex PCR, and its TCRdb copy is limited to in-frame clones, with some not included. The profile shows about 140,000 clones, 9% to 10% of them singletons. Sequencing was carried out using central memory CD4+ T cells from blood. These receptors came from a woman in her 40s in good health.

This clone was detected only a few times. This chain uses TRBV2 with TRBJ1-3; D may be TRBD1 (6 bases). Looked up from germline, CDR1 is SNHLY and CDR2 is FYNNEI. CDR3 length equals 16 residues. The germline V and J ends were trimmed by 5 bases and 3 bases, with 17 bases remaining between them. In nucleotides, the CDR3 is TGTGCCAGCAGTCCTACGGACAGAGGGTTTGGAAACACCATATATTTT. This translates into CASSPTDRGFGNTIYF. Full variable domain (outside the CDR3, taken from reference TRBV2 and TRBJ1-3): EPEVTQTPSHQVTQMGQEVILRCVPISNHLYFYWYRQILGQKVEFLVSFYNNEISEKSEIFDDQFSVERPDGSNFTLKIRSTKLEDSAMYFCASSPTDRGFGNTIYFGEGSWLTVV.

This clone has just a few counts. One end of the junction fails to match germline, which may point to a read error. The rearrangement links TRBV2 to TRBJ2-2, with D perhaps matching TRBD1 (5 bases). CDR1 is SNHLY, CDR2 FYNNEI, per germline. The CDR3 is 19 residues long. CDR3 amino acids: CASSEAQLKLTGNTGELFF. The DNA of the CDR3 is TGTGCCAGCAGCGAAGCCCAACTTAAACTTACAGGGAACACCGGGGAGCTGTTTTTT.

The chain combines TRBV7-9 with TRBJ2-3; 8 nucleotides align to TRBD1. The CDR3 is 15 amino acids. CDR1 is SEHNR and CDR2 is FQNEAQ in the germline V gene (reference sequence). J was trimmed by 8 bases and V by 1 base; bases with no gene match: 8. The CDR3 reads CASSLGAGGLSTQYF. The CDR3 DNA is TGTGCCAGCAGCTTAGGGGCAGGGGGCCTTAGTACGCAGTATTTT.

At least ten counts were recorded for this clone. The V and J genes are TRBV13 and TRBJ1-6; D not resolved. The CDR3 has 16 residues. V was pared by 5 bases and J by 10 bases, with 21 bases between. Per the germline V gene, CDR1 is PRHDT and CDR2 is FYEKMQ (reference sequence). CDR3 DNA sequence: TGTGCCAGCAGCCTTCGAGCGGGCGCACAAGGGTCACCCCTCCACTTT. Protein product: CASSLRAGAQGSPLHF.

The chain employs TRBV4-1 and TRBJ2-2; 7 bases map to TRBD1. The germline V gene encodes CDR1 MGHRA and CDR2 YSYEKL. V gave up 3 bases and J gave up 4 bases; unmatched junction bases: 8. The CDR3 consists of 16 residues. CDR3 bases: TGCGCCAGCAGCCAGAGGGCAGGGGGTACCACCGGGGAGCTGTTTTTT. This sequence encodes CASSQRAGGTTGELFF.

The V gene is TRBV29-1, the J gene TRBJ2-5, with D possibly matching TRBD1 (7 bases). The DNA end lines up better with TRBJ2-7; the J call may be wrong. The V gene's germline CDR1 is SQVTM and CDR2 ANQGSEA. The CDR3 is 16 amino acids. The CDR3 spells CSVEEPSGGRRYEQYF. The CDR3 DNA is TGCAGCGTTGAAGAACCCTCAGGGGGGCGGAGATACGAGCAGTACTTC.

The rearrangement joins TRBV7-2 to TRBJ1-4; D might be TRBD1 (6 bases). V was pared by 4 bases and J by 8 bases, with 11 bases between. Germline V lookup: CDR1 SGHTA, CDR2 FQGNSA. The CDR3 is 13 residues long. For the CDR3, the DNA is TGTGCCAGCAGCTCCGGACAGCCAGAAAAACTGTTTTTT. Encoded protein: CASSSGQPEKLFF.

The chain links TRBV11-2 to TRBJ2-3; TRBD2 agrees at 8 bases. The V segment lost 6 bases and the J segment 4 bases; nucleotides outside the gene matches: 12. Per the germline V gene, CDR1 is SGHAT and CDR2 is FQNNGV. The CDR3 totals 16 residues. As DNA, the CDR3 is TGTGCCAGCAGTACTACGGGGGGGCCCCCCCCAGATACGCAGTATTTT. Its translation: CASSTTGGPPPDTQYF. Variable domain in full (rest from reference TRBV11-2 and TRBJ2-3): EAGVAQSPRYKIIEKRQSVAFWCNPISGHATLYWYQQILGQGPKLLIQFQNNGVVDDSQLPKDRFSAERLKGVDSTLKIQPAKLEDSAVYLCASSTTGGPPPDTQYFGPGTRLTVL.

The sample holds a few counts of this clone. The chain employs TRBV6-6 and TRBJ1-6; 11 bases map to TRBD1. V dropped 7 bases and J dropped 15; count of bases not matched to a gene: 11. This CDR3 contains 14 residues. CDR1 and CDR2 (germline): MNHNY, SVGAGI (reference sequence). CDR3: CASTLGQGDLVLHF. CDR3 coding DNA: TGTGCCAGCACCCTGGGACAGGGGGATTTAGTCCTCCACTTT.

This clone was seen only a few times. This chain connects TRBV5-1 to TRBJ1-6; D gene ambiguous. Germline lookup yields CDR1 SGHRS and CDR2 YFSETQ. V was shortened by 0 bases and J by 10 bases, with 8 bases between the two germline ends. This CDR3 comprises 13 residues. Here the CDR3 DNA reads TGCGCCAGCAGCTTGGAAGCGGTATCACCCCTCCACTTT. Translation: CASSLEAVSPLHF.

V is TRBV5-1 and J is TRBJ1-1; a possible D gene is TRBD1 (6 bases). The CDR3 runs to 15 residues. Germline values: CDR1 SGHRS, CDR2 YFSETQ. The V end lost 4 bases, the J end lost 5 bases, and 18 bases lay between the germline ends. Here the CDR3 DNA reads TGCGCCAGCAGCGTCCTAACAGGGTCAGCTACTGAAGCTTTCTTT. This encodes CASSVLTGSATEAFF.

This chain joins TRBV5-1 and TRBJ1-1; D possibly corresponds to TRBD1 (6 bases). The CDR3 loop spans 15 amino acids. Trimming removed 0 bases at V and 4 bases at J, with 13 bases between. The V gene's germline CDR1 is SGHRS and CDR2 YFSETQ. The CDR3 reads CASSLGRGVGTEAFF. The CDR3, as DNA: TGCGCCAGCAGCTTGGGCAGGGGTGTAGGCACTGAAGCTTTCTTT.

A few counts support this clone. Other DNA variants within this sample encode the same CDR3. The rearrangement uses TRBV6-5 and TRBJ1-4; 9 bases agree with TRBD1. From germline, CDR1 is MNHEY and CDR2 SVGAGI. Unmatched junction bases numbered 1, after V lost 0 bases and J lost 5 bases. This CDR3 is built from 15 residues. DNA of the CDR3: TGTGCCAGCAGTTACTCGGGGACAGGGAATGAAAAACTGTTTTTT. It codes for CASSYSGTGNEKLFF.

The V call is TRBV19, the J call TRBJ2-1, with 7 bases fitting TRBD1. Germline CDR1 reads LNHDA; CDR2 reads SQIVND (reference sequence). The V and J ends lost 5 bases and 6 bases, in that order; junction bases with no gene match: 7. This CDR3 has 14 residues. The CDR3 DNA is TGTGCCAGTAGTGCGTCACAGGGGTCCAATGAGCAGTTCTTC. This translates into CASSASQGSNEQFF.

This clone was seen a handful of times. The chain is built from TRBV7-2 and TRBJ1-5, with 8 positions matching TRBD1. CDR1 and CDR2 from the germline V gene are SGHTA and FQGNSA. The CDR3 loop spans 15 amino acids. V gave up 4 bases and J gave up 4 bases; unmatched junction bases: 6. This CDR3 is CASSWGTGGNQPQHF. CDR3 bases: TGTGCCAGCAGCTGGGGGACAGGAGGGAATCAGCCCCAGCATTTT.

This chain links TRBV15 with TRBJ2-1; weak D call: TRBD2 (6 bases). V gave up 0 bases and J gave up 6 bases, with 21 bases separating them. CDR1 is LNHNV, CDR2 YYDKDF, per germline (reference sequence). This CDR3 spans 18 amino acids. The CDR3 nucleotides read TGTGCCACCAGCAGAGAGAGCTCCGGGACTCCAATAGGCAATGAGCAGTTCTTC. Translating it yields CATSRESSGTPIGNEQFF.

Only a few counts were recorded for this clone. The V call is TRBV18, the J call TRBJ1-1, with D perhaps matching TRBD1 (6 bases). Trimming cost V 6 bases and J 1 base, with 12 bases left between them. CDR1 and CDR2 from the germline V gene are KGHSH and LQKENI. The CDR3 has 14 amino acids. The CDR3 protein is CASSRGQENTEAFF. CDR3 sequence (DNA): TGTGCCAGCTCCCGGGGACAAGAGAACACTGAAGCTTTCTTT.

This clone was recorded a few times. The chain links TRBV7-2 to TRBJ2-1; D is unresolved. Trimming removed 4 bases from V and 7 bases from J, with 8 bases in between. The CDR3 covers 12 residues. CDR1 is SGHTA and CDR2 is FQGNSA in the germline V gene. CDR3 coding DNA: TGTGCCAGCAGCTCTATGAAGAATGAGCAGTTCTTC. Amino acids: CASSSMKNEQFF.

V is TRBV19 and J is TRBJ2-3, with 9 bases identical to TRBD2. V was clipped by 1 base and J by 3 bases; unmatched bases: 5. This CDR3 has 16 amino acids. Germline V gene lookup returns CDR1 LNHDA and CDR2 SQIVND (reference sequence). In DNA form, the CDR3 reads TGTGCCAGTAGTATAGGAGGAGCGGGGGGTACAGATACGCAGTATTTT. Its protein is CASSIGGAGGTDTQYF.

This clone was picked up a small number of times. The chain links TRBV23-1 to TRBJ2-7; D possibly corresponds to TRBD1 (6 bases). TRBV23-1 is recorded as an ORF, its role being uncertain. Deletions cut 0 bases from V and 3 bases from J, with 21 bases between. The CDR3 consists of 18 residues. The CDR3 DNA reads TGCGCCAGCAGTCAATCCCGCATTACAGGGTCTGGCAACTACGAGCAGTACTTC. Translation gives CASSQSRITGSGNYEQYF.

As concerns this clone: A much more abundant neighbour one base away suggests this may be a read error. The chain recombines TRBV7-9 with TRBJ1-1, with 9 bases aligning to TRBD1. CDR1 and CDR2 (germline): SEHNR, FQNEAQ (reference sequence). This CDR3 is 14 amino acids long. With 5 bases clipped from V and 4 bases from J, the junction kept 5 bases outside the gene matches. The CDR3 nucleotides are TGTGCCAGCAGCACGGGACAGGGAGCCACTGAAGCTTTCTTT. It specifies CASSTGQGATEAFF.

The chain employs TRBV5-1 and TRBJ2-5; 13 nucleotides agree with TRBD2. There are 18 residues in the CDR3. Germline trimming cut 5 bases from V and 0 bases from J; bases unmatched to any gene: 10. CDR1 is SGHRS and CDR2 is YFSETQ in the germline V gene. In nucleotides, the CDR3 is TGCGCCAGCAGGGCTCGGACTAGCGGGGGACTGTACCAAGAGACCCAGTACTTC. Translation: CASRARTSGGLYQETQYF.

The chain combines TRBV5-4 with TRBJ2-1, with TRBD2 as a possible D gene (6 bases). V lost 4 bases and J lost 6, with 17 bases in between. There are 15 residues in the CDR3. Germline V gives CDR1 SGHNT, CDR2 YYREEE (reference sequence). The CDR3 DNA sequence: TGTGCCAGCAGCGTCGGGGGAGCCCAGGCCAATGAGCAGTTCTTC. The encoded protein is CASSVGGAQANEQFF.